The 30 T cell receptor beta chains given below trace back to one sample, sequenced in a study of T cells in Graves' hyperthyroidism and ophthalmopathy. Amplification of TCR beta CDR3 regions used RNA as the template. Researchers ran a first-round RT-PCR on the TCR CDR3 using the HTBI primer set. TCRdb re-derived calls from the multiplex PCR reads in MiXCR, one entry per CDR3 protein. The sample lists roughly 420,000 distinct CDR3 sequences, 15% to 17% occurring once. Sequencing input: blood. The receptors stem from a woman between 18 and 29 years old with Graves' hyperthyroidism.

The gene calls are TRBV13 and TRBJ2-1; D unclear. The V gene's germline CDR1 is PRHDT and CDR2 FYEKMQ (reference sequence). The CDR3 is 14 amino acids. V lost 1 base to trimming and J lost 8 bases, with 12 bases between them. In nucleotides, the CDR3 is TGTGCCAGCAGCTTAGTCTCCCAGTTCCATGAGCAGTTCTTC. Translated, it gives CASSLVSQFHEQFF.

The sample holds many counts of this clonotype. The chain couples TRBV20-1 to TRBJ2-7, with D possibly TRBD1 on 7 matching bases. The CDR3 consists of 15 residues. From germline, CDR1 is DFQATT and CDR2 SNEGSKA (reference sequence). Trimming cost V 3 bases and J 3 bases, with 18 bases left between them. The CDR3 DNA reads TGCAGTGCTAGGGACTACAGGGGATTCAGCTACGAGCAGTACTTC. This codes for CSARDYRGFSYEQYF.

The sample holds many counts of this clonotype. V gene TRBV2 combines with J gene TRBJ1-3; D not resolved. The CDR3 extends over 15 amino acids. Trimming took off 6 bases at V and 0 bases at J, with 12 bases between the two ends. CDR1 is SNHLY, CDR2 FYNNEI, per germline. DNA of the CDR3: TGTGCCAGCAGCACTGACGGGTTCTCTGGAAACACCATATATTTT. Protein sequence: CASSTDGFSGNTIYF.

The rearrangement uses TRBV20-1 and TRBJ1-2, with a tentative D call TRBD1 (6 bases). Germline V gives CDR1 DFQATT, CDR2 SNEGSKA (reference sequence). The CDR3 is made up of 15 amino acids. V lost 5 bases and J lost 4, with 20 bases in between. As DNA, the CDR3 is TGCAGTGCTTCAAGACCCACAGGGATTGGCTATGGCTACACCTTC. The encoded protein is CSASRPTGIGYGYTF.

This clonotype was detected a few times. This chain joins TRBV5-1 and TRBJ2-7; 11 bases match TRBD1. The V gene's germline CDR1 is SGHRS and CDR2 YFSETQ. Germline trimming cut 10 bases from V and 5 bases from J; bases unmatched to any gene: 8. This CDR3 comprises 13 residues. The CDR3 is CASTGTGGHEQYF. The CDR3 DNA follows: TGCGCCTCTACCGGGACAGGGGGTCACGAGCAGTACTTC. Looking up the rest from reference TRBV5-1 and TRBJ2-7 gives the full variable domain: KAGVTQTPRYLIKTRGQQVTLSCSPISGHRSVSWYQQTPGQGLQFLFEYFSETQRNKGNFPGRFSGRQFSNSRSEMNVSTLELGDSALYLCASTGTGGHEQYFGPGTRLTVT.

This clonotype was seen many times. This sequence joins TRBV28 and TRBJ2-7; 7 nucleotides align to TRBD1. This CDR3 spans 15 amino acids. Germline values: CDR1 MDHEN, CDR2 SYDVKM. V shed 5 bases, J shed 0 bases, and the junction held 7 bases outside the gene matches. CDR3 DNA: TGTGCCAGCAGTCCCCTCCGGGACAGCTCCTACGAGCAGTACTTC. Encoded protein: CASSPLRDSSYEQYF.

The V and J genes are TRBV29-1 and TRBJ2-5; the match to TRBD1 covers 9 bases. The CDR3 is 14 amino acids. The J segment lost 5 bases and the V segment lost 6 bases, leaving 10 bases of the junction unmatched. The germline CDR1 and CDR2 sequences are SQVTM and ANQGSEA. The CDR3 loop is CSVSRDRVDETQYF. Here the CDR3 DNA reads TGCAGCGTGAGCCGGGACAGGGTGGACGAGACCCAGTACTTC.

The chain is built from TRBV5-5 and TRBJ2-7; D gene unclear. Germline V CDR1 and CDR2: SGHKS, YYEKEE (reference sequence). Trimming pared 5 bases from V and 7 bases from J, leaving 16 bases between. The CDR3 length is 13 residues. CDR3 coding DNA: TGTGCCAGCAGGCCGGGCCACAACGTGGAGCAGTACTTC. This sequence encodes CASRPGHNVEQYF.

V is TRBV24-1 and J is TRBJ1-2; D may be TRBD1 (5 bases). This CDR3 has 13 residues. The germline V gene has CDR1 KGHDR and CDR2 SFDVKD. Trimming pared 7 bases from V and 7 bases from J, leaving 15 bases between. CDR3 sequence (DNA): TGTGCCACCAGCGGGTTGTTGAGGGGTGGCTACACCTTC. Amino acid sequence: CATSGLLRGGYTF.

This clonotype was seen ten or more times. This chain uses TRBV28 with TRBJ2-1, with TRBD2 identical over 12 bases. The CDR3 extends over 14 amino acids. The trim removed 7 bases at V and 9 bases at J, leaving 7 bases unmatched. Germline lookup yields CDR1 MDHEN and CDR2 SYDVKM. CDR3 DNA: TGTGCCAGCACCCGGACTAGCGGGATGGGTGAGCAGTTCTTC. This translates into CASTRTSGMGEQFF.

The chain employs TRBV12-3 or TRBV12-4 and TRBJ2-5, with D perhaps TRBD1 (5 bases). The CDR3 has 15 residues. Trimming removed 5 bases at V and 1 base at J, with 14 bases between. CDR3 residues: CASSRPSGFQETQYF. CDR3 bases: TGTGCCAGCAGTCGGCCATCAGGGTTCCAAGAGACCCAGTACTTC.

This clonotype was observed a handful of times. The CDR3 bases are TGCAGCGCCCGATTCAGGGAGTATGGCTACACCTTC. It is translated as CSARFREYGYTF. The V gene is TRBV29-1, the J gene TRBJ1-2; D possibly corresponds to TRBD1 (5 bases). CDR1 SQVTM and CDR2 ANQGSEA come from the germline V gene. This CDR3 spans 12 amino acids. V was cut by 7 bases and J by 5 bases, with 14 bases left in between.

The CDR3 DNA reads TGTGCCAGCAGTTTACAGGGGGGCCCCTACGAGCAGTACTTC. Its translation is CASSLQGGPYEQYF. V and J are TRBV2 and TRBJ2-7, with TRBD1 matching 8 bases. Germline values: CDR1 SNHLY, CDR2 FYNNEI. This CDR3 region has 14 residues. With 5 bases clipped from V and 2 bases from J, the junction kept 5 bases outside the gene matches. The entire variable domain, with the rest obtained from reference TRBV2 and TRBJ2-7, is as follows: EPEVTQTPSHQVTQMGQEVILRCVPISNHLYFYWYRQILGQKVEFLVSFYNNEISEKSEIFDDQFSVERPDGSNFTLKIRSTKLEDSAMYFCASSLQGGPYEQYFGPGTRLTVT.

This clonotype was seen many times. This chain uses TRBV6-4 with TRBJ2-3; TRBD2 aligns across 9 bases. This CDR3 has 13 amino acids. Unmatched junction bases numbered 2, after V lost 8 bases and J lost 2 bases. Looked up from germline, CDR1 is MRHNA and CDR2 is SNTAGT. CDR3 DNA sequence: TGTGCCAGCTCTAGCGGGGACACAGATACGCAGTATTTT. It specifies CASSSGDTDTQYF.

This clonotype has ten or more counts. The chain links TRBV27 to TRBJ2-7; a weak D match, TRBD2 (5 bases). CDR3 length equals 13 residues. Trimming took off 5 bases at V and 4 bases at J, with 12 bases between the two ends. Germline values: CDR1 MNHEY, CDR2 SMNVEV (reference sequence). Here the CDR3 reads CASSTLAGYEQYF. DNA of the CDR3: TGTGCCAGCAGTACTCTAGCCGGTTACGAGCAGTACTTC.

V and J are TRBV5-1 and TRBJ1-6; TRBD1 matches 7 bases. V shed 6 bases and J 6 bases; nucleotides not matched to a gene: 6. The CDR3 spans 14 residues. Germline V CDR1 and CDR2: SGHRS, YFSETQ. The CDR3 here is CASNIGDSNSPLHF. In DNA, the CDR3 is TGCGCCAGCAATATAGGGGACAGTAATTCACCCCTCCACTTT.

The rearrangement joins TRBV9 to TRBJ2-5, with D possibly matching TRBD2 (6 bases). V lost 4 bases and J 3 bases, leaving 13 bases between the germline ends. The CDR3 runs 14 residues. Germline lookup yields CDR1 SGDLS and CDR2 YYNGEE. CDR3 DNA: TGTGCCAGCAGCATCTGGGACTCCGAAGAGACCCAGTACTTC. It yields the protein CASSIWDSEETQYF.

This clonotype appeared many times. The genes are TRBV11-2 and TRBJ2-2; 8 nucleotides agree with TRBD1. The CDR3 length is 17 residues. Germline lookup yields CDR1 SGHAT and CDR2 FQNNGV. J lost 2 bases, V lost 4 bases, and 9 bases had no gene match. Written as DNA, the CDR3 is TGTGCCAGCAGCTACTATACAGGGGGTCACAACACCGGGGAGCTGTTTTTT. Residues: CASSYYTGGHNTGELFF.

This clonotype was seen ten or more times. CDR3 in DNA: TGTGCCAGCAGCCTTTCAGGCAAAAACACTGAAGCTTTCTTT. Translated, it gives CASSLSGKNTEAFF. This rearrangement joins TRBV11-2 to TRBJ1-1; D gene unclear. This CDR3 has 14 amino acids. V lost 5 bases and J lost 2, with 12 bases in between. The germline CDR1 and CDR2 sequences are SGHAT and FQNNGV.

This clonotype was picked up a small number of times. CDR3 DNA: TGTGCCAGCAGTTTTTGGCAGAAGGGCTACACCTTC. Its translation is CASSFWQKGYTF. V usage is TRBV28 and J usage is TRBJ1-2; D unresolved. V shed 3 bases and J shed 8 bases, with 10 bases lying between them. The CDR3 runs to 12 residues. The germline V gene has CDR1 MDHEN and CDR2 SYDVKM.

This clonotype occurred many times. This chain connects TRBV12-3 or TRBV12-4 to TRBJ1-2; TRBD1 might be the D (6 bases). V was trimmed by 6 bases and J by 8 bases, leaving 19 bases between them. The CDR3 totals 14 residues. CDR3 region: CASSLPTGSGGYTF. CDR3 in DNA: TGTGCCAGCAGCTTGCCAACAGGGTCGGGCGGCTACACCTTC.

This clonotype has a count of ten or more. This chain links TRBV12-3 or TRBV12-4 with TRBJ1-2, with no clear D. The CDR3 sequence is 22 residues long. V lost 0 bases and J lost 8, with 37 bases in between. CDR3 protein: CASSLAPSILRSSALRTYGYTF. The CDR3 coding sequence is TGTGCCAGCAGTTTAGCGCCTTCTATCCTTAGGTCGTCGGCCCTCCGGACCTACGGCTACACCTTC.

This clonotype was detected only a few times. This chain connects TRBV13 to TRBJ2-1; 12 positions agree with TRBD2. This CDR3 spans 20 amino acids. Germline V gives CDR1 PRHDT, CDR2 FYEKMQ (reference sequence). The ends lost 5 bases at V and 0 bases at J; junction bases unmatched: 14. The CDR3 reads CASSLAGTSGYLTSYNEQFF. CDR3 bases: TGTGCCAGCAGCCTCGCCGGGACTAGCGGGTACCTGACCTCCTACAATGAGCAGTTCTTC.

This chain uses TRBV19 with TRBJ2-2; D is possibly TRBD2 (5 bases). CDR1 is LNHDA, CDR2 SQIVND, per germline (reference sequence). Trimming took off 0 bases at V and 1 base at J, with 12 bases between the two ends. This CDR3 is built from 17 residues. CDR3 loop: CASSIDGTRQNTGELFF. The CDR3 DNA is TGTGCCAGTAGTATAGATGGTACTAGGCAGAACACCGGGGAGCTGTTTTTT.

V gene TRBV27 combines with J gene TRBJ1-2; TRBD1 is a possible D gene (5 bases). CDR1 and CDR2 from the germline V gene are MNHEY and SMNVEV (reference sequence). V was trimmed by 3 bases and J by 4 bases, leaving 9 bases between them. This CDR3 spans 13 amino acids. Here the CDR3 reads CASSFQGTYGYTF. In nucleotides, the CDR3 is TGTGCCAGCAGTTTCCAGGGAACCTATGGCTACACCTTC.

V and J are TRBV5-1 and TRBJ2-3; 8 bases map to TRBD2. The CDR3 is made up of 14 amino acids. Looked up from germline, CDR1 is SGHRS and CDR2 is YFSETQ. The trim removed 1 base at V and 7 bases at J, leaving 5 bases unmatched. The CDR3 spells CASSLSGGLNTQYF. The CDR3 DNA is TGCGCCAGCAGCTTGTCGGGGGGGCTAAATACGCAGTATTTT.

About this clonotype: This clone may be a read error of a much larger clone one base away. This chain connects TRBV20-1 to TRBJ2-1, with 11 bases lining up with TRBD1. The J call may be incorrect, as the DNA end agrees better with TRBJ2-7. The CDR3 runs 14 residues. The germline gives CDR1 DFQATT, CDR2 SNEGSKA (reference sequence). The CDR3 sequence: CSASRDRGYNEQYF. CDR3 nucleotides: TGCAGTGCTAGTAGGGACAGGGGGTACAATGAGCAGTACTTC.

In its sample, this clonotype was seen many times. For the CDR3, the DNA is TGCGCCAGCAGTTCTACAGGGGCTTTAGTCAATGAGCAGTTCTTC. Its translation is CASSSTGALVNEQFF. V and J are TRBV5-1 and TRBJ2-1; 7 positions match TRBD1. This CDR3 comprises 15 residues. After removal of 5 bases from V and 6 bases from J, the junction contained 11 bases not matched to a gene. Germline V gene lookup returns CDR1 SGHRS and CDR2 YFSETQ.

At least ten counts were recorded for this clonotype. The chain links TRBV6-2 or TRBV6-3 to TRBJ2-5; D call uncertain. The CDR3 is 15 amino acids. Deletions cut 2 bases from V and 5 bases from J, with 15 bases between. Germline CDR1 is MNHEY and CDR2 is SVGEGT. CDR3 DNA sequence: TGTGCCAGCAGTTACGGGGAATCAGGTGTGGAGACCCAGTACTTC. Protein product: CASSYGESGVETQYF.

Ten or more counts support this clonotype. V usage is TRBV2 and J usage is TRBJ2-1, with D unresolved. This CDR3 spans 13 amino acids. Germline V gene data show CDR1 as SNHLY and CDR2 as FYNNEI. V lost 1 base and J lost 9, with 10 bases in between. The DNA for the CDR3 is TGTGCCAGCAGTGAAGGTGTCTTAGTTGAGCAGTTCTTC. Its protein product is CASSEGVLVEQFF.